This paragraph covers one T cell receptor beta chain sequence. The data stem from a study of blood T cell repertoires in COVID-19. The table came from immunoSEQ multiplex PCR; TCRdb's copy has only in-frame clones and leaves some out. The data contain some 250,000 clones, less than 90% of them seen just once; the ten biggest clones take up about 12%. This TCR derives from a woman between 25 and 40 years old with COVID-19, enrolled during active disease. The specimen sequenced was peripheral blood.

CDR3 nucleotides: TGTGCCAGCAGCTTAGTACAGGGTCTAGTTAAAAACATTCAGTACTTC. Its translation is CASSLVQGLVKNIQYF. The gene calls are TRBV7-9 and TRBJ2-4; TRBD1 is a possible D gene (6 bases). The CDR3 has 16 residues. Germline CDR1 and CDR2: SEHNR and FQNEAQ (reference sequence). V was clipped by 1 base and J by 4 bases, with 14 bases between them.